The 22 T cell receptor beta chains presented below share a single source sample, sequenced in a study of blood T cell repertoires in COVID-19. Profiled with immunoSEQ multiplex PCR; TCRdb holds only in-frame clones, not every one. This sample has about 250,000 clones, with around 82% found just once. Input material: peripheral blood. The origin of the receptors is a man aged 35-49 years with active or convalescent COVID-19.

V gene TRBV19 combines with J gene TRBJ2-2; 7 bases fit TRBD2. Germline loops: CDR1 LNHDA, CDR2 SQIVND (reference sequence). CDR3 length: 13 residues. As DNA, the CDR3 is TGTGTATCTAAGGGGAGGGACACCGGGGAGCTGTTTTTT. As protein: CVSKGRDTGELFF.

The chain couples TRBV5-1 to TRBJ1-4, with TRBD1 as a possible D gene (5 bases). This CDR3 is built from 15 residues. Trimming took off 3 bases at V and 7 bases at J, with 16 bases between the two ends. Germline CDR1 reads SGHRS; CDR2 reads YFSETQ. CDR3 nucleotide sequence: TGCGCCAGCAGCTCCTACGGCAGGGCTGGTGAAAAACTGTTTTTT. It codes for CASSSYGRAGEKLFF.

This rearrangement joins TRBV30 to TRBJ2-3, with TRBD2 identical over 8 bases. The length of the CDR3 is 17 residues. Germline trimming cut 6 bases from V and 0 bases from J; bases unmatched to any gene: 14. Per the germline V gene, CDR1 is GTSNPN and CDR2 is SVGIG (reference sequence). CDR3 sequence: CACTVGAGVSSTDTQYF. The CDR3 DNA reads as TGTGCCTGCACCGTCGGAGCGGGGGTTTCTAGCACAGATACGCAGTATTTT. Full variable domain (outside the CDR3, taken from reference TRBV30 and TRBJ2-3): SQTIHQWPATLVQPVGSPLSLECTVEGTSNPNLYWYRQAAGRGLQLLFYSVGIGQISSEVPQNLSASRPQDRQFILSSKKLLLSDSGFYLCACTVGAGVSSTDTQYFGPGTRLTVL.

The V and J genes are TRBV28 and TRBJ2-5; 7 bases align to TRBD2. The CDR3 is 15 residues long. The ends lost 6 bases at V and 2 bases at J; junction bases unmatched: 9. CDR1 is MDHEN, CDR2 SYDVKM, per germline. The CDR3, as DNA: TGTGCCAGCAGAAGGTGGGAGGGAGGGCAAGAGACCCAGTACTTC. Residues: CASRRWEGGQETQYF.

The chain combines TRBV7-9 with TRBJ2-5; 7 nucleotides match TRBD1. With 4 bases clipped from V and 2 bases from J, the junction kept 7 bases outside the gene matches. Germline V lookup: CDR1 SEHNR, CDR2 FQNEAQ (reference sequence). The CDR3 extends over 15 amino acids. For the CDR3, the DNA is TGTGCCAGCAGCTCTACCAGGACAGGACAAGAGACCCAGTACTTC. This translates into CASSSTRTGQETQYF.

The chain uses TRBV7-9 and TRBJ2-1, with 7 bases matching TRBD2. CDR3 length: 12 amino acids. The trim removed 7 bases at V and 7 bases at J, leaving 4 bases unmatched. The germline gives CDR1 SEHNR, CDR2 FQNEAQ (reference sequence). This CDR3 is CASILGGNEQFF. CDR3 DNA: TGTGCCAGCATCCTGGGGGGGAATGAGCAGTTCTTC.

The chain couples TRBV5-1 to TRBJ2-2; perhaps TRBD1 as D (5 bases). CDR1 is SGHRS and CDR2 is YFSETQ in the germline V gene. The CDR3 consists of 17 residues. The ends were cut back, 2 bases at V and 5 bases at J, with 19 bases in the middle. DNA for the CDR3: TGCGCCAGCAGCTTTGAGGCTCAGACAGTGCGAACCGGGGAGCTGTTTTTT. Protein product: CASSFEAQTVRTGELFF.

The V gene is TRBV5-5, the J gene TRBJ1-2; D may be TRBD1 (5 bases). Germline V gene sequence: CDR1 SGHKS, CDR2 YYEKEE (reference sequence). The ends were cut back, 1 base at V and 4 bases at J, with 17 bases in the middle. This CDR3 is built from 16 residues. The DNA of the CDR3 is TGTGCCAGCAGCTTGAAGTCGGGTCCAGGGCCCTATGGCTACACCTTC. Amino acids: CASSLKSGPGPYGYTF.

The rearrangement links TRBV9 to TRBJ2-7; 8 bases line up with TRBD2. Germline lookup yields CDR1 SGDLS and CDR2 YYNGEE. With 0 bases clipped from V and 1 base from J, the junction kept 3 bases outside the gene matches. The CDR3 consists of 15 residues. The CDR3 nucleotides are TGTGCCAGCAGCGTAGGAGCGGGGGAGTCCTACGAGCAGTACTTC. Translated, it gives CASSVGAGESYEQYF.

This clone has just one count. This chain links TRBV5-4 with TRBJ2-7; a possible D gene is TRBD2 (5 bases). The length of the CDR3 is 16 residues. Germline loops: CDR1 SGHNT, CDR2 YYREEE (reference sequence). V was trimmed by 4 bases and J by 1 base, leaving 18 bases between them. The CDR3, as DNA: TGTGCCAGCAGCGGAGGACCGAATTATATGTCCTACGAGCAGTACTTC. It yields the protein CASSGGPNYMSYEQYF.

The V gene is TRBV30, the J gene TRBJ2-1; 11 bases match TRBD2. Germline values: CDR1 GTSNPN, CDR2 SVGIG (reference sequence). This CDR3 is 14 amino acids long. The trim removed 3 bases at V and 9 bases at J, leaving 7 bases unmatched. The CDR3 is CAWRTSGSSIEQFF. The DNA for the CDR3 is TGTGCCTGGAGAACTAGCGGGAGTTCGATTGAGCAGTTCTTC.

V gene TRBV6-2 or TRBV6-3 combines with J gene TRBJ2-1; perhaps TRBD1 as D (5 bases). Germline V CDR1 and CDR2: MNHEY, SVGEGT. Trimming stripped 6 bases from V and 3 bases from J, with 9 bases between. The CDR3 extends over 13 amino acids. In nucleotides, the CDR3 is TGTGCCAGCAGCGTGACAGTCTACAATGAGCAGTTCTTC. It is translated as CASSVTVYNEQFF.

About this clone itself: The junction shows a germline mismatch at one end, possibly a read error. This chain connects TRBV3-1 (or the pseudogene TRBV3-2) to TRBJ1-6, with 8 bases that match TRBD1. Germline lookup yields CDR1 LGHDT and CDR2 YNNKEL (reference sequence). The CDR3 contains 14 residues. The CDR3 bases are TGTGCCAGCACCCAAGGGACAGGAAATTCACCCCTCCACTTT. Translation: CASTQGTGNSPLHF.

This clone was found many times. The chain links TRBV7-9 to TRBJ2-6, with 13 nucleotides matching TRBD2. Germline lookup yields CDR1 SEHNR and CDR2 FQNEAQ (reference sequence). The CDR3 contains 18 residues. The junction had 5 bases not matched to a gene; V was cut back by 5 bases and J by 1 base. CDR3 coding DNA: TGTGCCAGCAGCGACACTAGCGGGGGGGCTTCTGGGGCCAACGTCCTGACTTTC. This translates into CASSDTSGGASGANVLTF. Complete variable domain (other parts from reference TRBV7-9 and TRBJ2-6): DTGVSQNPRHKITKRGQNVTFRCDPISEHNRLYWYRQTLGQGPEFLTYFQNEAQLEKSRLLSDRFSAERPKGSFSTLEIQRTEQGDSAMYLCASSDTSGGASGANVLTFGAGSRLTVL.

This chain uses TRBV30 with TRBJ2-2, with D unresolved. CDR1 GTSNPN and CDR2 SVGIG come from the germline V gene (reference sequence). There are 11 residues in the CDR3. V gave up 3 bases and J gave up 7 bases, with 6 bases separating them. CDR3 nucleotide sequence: TGTGCCTGGAGGTACGGCGGGGAGCTGTTTTTT. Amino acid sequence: CAWRYGGELFF.

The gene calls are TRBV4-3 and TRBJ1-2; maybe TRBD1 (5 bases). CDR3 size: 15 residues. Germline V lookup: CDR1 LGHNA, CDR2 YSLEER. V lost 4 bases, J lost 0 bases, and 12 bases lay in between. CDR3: CASSPGGQTNYGYTF. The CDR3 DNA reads TGCGCCAGCAGCCCGGGGGGTCAGACTAACTATGGCTACACCTTC.

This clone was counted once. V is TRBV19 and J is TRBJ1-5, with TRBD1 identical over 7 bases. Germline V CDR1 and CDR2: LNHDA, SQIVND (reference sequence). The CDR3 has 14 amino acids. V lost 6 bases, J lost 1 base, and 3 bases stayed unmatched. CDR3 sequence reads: CASRTGLSNQPQHF. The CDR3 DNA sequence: TGTGCCAGTAGGACAGGGCTAAGCAATCAGCCCCAGCATTTT.

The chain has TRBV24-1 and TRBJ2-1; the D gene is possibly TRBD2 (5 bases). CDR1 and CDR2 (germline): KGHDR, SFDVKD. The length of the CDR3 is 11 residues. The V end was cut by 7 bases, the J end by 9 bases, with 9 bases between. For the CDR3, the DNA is TGTGCCACCAGGAAGGAGGCTGAGCAGTTCTTC. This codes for CATRKEAEQFF.

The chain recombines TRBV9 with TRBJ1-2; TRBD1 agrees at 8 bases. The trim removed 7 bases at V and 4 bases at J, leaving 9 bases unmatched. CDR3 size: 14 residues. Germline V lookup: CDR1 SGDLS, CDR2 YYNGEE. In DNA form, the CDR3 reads TGTGCCAGCGGACCAGGACAGGGAGGCTATGGCTACACCTTC. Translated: CASGPGQGGYGYTF. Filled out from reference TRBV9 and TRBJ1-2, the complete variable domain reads DSGVTQTPKHLITATGQRVTLRCSPRSGDLSVYWYQQSLDQGLQFLIQYYNGEERAKGNILERFSAQQFPDLHSELNLSSLELGDSALYFCASGPGQGGYGYTFGSGTRLTVV.

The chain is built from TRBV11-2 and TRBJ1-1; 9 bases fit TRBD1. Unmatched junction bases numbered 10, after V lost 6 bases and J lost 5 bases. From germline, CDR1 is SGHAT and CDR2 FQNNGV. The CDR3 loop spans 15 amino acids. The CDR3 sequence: CASRLDRGGKTEAFF. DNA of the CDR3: TGTGCCAGCAGACTGGACAGGGGAGGGAAAACTGAAGCTTTCTTT.

CDR3 DNA sequence: TGTGCCAGCTCACCCTTTGGGACAGAACAAGAGACCCAGTACTTC. Its protein product is CASSPFGTEQETQYF. This chain uses TRBV18 with TRBJ2-5, with 7 bases lining up with TRBD1. From germline, CDR1 is KGHSH and CDR2 LQKENI. V lost 3 bases, J lost 2 bases, and 6 bases stayed unmatched. The CDR3 is made up of 15 amino acids.

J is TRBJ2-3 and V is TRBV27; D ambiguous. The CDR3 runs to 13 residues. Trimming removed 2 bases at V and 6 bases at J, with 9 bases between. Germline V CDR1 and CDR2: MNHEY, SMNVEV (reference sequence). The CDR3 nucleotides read TGTGCCAGCAGTTTAACGGGTCGGGATACGCAGTATTTT. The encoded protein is CASSLTGRDTQYF.